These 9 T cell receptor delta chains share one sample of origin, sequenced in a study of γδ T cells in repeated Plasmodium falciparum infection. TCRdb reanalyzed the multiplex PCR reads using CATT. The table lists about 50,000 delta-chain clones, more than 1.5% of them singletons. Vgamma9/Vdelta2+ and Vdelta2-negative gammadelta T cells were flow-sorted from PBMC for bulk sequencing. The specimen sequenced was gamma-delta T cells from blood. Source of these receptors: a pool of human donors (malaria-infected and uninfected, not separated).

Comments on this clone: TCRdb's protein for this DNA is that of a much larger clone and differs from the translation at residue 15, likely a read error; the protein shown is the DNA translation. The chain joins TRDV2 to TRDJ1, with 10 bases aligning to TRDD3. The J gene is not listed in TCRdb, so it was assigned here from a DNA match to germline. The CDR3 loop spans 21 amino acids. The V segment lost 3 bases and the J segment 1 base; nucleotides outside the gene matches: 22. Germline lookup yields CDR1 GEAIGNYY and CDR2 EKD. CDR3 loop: CACDPLSTVVGDTRSTDKLIF. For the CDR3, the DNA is TGTGCCTGTGACCCCTTAAGTACCGTGGTGGGGGATACCCGAAGCACCGATAAACTCATCTTT.

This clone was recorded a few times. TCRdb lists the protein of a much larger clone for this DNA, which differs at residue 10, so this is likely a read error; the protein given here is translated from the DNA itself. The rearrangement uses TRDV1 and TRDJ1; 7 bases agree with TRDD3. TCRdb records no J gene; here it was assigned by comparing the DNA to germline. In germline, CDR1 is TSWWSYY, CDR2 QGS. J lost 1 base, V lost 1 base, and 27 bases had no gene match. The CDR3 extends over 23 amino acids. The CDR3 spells CALGEQLNSHGLYWGFSTDKLIF. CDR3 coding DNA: TGTGCTCTTGGGGAACAACTTAATTCCCACGGACTATACTGGGGATTTAGCACCGATAAACTCATCTTT.

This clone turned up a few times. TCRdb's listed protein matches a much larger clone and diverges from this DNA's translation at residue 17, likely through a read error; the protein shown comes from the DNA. DNA for the CDR3: TGTGCTCTTGGGGAACTAGGGAGGGAGTGGGGGCTTTTCTCCTGGGACATCCGACAGATGTTTTTC. Translating it yields CALGELGREWGLFSWDIRQMFF. The V and J genes are TRDV1 and TRDJ3, with D possibly TRDD3 on 6 matching bases. Germline loops: CDR1 TSWWSYY, CDR2 QGS. The CDR3 is 22 residues long.

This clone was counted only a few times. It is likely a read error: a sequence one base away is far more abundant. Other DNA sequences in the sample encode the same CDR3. The CDR3 region is CALGELFTYSYERKVWGIKRTDKLIF. CDR3 sequence (DNA): TGTGCTCTTGGGGAACTATTTACCTATTCCTACGAGCGAAAGGTCTGGGGGATAAAAAGGACCGATAAACTCATCTTT. The chain joins TRDV1 to TRDJ1, with TRDD3 matching 10 bases. The J gene, not given by TCRdb, was assigned here from a germline match of the nucleotide sequence. Germline V lookup: CDR1 TSWWSYY, CDR2 QGS. This CDR3 contains 26 residues. The V and J ends lost 0 bases and 2 bases, in that order; junction bases with no gene match: 33.

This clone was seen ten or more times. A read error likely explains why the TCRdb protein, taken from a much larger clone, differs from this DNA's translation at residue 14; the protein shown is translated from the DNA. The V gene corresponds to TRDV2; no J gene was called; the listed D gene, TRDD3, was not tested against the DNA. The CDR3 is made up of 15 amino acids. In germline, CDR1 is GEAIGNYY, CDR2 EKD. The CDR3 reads CACDPLGDSTDKLTF. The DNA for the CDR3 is TGTGCCTGTGACCCCCTGGGGGATAGCACCGATAAACTCACCTTT.

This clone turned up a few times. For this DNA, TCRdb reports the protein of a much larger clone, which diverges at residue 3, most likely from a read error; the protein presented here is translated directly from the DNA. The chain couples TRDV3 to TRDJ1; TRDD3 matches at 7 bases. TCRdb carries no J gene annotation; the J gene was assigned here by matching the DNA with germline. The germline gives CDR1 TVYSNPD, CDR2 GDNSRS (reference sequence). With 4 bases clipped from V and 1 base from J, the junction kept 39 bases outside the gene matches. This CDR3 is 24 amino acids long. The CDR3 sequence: CAYGVSFLYWGLTRVRSCTDKLIF. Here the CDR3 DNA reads TGTGCCTATGGGGTCTCCTTTTTATACTGGGGACTAACAAGGGTTCGATCTTGCACCGATAAACTCATCTTT.

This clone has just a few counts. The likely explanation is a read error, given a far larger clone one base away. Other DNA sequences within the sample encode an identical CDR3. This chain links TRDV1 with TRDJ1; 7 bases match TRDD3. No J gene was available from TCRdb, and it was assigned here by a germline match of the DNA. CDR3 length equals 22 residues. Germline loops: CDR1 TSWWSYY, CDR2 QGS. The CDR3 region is CALGELYFWGRTPLRRGGKLIF. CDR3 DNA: TGTGCCCTTGGGGAACTCTACTTCTGGGGGCGAACACCCTTAAGAAGGGGAGGTAAACTCATCTTT.

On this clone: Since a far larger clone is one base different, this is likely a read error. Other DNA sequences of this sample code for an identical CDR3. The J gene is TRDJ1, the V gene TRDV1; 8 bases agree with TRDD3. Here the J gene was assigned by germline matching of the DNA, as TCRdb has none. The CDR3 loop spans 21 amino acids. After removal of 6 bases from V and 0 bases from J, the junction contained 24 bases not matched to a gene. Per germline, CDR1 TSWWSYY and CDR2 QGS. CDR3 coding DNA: TGTGCTCTTGGCTTTCTACCCCTGTCGTACTGGGGGCTCCGGTACACCGATAAACTCATCTTT. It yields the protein CALGFLPLSYWGLRYTDKLIF.

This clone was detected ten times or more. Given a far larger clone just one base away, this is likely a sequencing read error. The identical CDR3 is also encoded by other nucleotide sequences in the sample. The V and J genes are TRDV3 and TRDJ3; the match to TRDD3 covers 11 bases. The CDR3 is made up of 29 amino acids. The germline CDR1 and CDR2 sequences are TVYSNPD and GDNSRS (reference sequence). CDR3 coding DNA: TGTGCCTTCCCCGTGCCTTCCTACCCCAGATCCGCCAATTACTGGGGGATAATCGTCGGGGCCTGGGACACCCGACAGATGTTCTTC. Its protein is CAFPVPSYPRSANYWGIIVGAWDTRQMFF.